What follows are 4 T cell receptor beta chains derived from one specimen sequenced in a study of cytomegalovirus exposure and HLA in healthy donors. 13 Jbeta primers and 60 Vbeta primers were used for the PCR. Libraries were prepared by immunoSEQ multiplex PCR; TCRdb keeps only in-frame clonotypes and omits some of them. The table includes 200,000 or so clones, approximately 84% detected once. The sample consisted of PBMCs. The receptors were sampled from a woman in her 50s in good health and CMV-seropositive.

This clone has just one count. The chain is built from TRBV25-1 and TRBJ2-7, with 7 bases identical to TRBD2. J gave up 6 bases and V 3 bases, and 8 bases lay outside the gene matches. CDR3 size: 14 residues. The germline gives CDR1 MGHDK, CDR2 SYGVNS. CDR3 sequence: CASSDGTGRGEQYF. The CDR3 bases are TGTGCCAGCAGTGACGGGACGGGGAGGGGCGAGCAGTACTTC.

This clone has only one observation. The junction and the germline gene differ at one end; a read error may be behind it. This chain links TRBV7-2 with TRBJ2-5; 7 positions agree with TRBD2. Germline V gene lookup returns CDR1 SGHTA and CDR2 FQGNSA. CDR3 size: 13 residues. CDR3: CASSLGGREIQYF. CDR3 DNA sequence: TGTGCCAGCAGCTTAGGTGGGCGGGAGATCCAGTACTTC.

The rearrangement joins TRBV11-2 to TRBJ1-1; maybe TRBD1 (6 bases). The germline CDR1 and CDR2 sequences are SGHAT and FQNNGV. The germline V and J ends were trimmed by 5 bases and 6 bases, with 22 bases remaining between them. The CDR3 has 16 residues. DNA of the CDR3: TGTGCCAGCAGCAGTACCTCCACAGGGCCATACCCTGAAGCTTTCTTT. This gives the protein CASSSTSTGPYPEAFF.

The table lists this clone with a count of one. The V call is TRBV4-1, the J call TRBJ1-2; perhaps TRBD1 as D (6 bases). V lost 4 bases to trimming and J lost 3 bases, with 15 bases between them. CDR1 is MGHRA and CDR2 is YSYEKL in the germline V gene. This CDR3 region has 15 residues. The CDR3 protein is CASSLNRDSYYGYTF. The CDR3 DNA reads as TGCGCCAGCAGCCTTAACAGGGATAGTTACTATGGCTACACCTTC.